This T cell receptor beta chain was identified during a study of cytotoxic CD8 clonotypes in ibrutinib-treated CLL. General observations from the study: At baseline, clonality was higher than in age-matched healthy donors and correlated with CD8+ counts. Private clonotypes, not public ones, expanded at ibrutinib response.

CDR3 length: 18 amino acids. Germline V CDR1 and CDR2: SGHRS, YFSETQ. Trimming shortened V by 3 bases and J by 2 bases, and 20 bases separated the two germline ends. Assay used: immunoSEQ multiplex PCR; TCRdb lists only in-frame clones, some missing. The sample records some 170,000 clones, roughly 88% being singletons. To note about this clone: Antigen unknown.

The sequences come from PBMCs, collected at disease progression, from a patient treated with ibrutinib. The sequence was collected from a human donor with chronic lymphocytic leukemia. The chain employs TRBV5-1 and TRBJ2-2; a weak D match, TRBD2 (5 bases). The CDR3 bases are TGCGCCAGCAGCTGGATCTTAGAGGGCCTAAGTAACACCGGGGAGCTGTTTTTT. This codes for CASSWILEGLSNTGELFF.